The sequence of this T cell receptor (beta chain) was determined in a study of blood T cell repertoires in COVID-19. Using immunoSEQ multiplex PCR, the repertoire was profiled, and TCRdb retains in-frame clones only, with some absent. This table has roughly 220,000 clones, 85% to 90% appearing once. The count of this clone is one. The CDR3 covers 18 residues. Trimming shortened V by 2 bases and J by 1 base, and 18 bases separated the two germline ends. Per the germline V gene, CDR1 is LGHNT and CDR2 is FRNRAP. Clinical histories supplied by participants themselves formed the basis of cohort assignment.

Sample: PBMCs or T cells enriched from blood (not recorded which). The chain recombines TRBV12-5 with TRBJ2-1; tentative D call: TRBD2 (6 bases). The source is a woman aged 45 to 65 with acute COVID-19. In DNA form, the CDR3 reads TGTGCTAGTGGTTTGTCGGGAGATGGGCCCCATTCCTACAATGAGCAGTTCTTC. This encodes CASGLSGDGPHSYNEQFF.